Sequencing of this T cell receptor (beta chain) was carried out in a study of cytomegalovirus exposure and HLA in healthy donors. On the study more broadly: Drawn from HLA-typed donors, about 85 million unique TCRs were held in an early data release. Study results and limitations: With high specificity and sensitivity, the classifier reportedly diagnosed cytomegalovirus status. The HLA-A and HLA-B alleles of most subjects were reportedly predicted accurately from TCR beta sequences.

The PCR had 60 Vbeta and 13 Jbeta primers. Profiled with immunoSEQ multiplex PCR; TCRdb holds only in-frame clones, not every one. Of over 130,000 clones in the sample, about 66% are singletons; the top ten hold roughly 1.8%. As to this clone: The antigen is not known.

This clonotype was obtained from a male donor in good health and CMV-seronegative. Sequencing was carried out using PBMCs.

The CDR3 spells CASSPGTVYNEQFF. CDR3 nucleotides: TGTGCCAGCAGTCCCGGGACAGTATACAATGAGCAGTTCTTC. The J gene is TRBJ2-1, the V gene TRBV6-6, with TRBD1 matching over 7 bases. This CDR3 is 14 amino acids long. V shed 5 bases, J shed 4 bases, and the junction held 5 bases outside the gene matches. Germline loops: CDR1 MNHNY, CDR2 SVGAGI (reference sequence).